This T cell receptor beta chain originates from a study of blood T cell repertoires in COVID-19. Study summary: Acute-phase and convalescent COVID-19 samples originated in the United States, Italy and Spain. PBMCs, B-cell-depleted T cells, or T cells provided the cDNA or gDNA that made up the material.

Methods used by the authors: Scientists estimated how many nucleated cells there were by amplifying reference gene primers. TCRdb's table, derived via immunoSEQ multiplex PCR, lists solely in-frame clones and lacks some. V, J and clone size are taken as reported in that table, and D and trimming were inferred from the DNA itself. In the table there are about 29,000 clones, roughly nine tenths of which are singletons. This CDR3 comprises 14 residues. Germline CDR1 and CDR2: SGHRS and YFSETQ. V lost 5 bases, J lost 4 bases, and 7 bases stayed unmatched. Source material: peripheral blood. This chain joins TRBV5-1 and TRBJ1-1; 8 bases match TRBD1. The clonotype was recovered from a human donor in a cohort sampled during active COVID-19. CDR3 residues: CASRSAGGGTEAFF. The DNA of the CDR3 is TGCGCCAGCAGATCGGCAGGGGGCGGCACTGAAGCTTTCTTT.